The clone carrying this TCR beta chain was seen more than once but under ten times. The antigen remains undetermined. PCR was performed using 60 Vbeta and 13 Jbeta primers. Sequencing used immunoSEQ multiplex PCR; TCRdb keeps in-frame clones, though not all of them. Counted here are about 180,000 clones, roughly 78% occurring once; the ten biggest clones make up 13%. This sample was taken from a study of cytomegalovirus exposure and HLA in healthy donors. Overall study findings and caveats: Some public TCRs appeared in many individuals, while most sequences were rare.

Unmatched junction bases numbered 5, after V lost 3 bases and J lost 0 bases. The CDR3 extends over 15 amino acids. CDR1 and CDR2 from the germline V gene are SGHRS and YFSETQ. The sequenced material came from PBMCs. The clonotype was recovered from a woman aged 45-65 years in good health and CMV-seropositive. The J gene is TRBJ1-2, the V gene TRBV5-1; 7 bases fit TRBD1. CDR3 residues: CASSSTGNTNYGYTF. The CDR3 DNA follows: TGCGCCAGCAGCTCGACAGGGAACACTAACTATGGCTACACCTTC.